This TCR beta chain was found in a study of T-cell reconstitution after alpha-beta-depleted transplantation in children. A TCRbeta library incorporating unique molecular identifiers was prepared. TCRdb called the PCR reads again in MiXCR, with one record for every CDR3 protein. The sample shows 150,000 to 200,000 distinct CDR3 sequences, roughly 6.5% of them seen only once. This CDR3 comprises 15 residues. The V and J ends lost 6 bases and 2 bases, in that order; junction bases with no gene match: 8. A few counts support this clonotype. The target antigen is unknown. Study observations and caveats: Expanded clones from the graft, numbering several hundred, reportedly supplied alpha-beta T cells about two months after transplant.

The sample in question was PBMCs, obtained before TCRalphabeta/CD19-depleted stem cell transplant. The TCR originated in a girl under three years old with combined immunodeficiency, due to receive a stem cell transplant. V usage is TRBV12-3 or TRBV12-4 and J usage is TRBJ2-7; TRBD2 matches 9 bases. The CDR3 spells CASRPDPSGTYEQYF. CDR3 nucleotides: TGTGCCAGCAGACCCGATCCTAGCGGGACCTACGAGCAGTACTTC.